The next 21 T cell receptor beta chains were all read from a single sample in a study of blood T cells in healthy people across ages. Primed by a sample-barcoded 5' primer and a J-beta primer mix, a second PCR proceeded for about 6 to 11 cycles. TCRdb analysed the 5' RACE reads with MiXCR anew, one entry per CDR3 protein. The sample has fewer than 2 million distinct CDR3 sequences, more than 35% seen once. Source material: blood. These receptors were collected from a human donor in good health.

This clonotype was counted between two and nine times. The chain links TRBV7-8 to TRBJ2-1, with TRBD1 matching 10 bases. CDR1 SGHVS and CDR2 FQNEAQ come from the germline V gene. V shed 3 bases, J shed 4 bases, and the junction held 6 bases outside the gene matches. The CDR3 extends over 16 amino acids. The CDR3 DNA is TGTGCCAGCAGCTTCTGGACAGGGGGTTTTTACAATGAGCAGTTCTTC. Amino acids: CASSFWTGGFYNEQFF.

The chain joins TRBV28 to TRBJ2-2; weak D call: TRBD2 (5 bases). The CDR3 consists of 18 residues. Trimming removed 6 bases from V and 5 bases from J, with 25 bases in between. Germline V gene sequence: CDR1 MDHEN, CDR2 SYDVKM. The CDR3: CASSPLPKYGVWTGELFF. CDR3 DNA sequence: TGTGCCAGCAGCCCGCTTCCCAAATACGGGGTCTGGACCGGGGAGCTGTTTTTT.

The table lists this clonotype with a few counts. The gene calls are TRBV21-1 and TRBJ2-7; TRBD1 reflects the table's D call only, with no check against the DNA. TRBV21-1 is described as a pseudogene. The CDR3 has 16 amino acids. Here the CDR3 DNA reads TGTGCCAGCAGCAAAGAATGGGAGCAGGGGCTTTACGAGCAGTACTTC. Its translation: CASSKEWEQGLYEQYF.

V and J are TRBV28 and TRBJ2-7; 7 positions match TRBD2. The CDR3 loop spans 15 amino acids. CDR1 is MDHEN, CDR2 SYDVKM, per germline. The J segment lost 3 bases and the V segment lost 7 bases, leaving 12 bases of the junction unmatched. DNA of the CDR3: TGTGCCAGCACTCCTCCCGGGGGAGGGGACTACGAGCAGTACTTC. Translation gives CASTPPGGGDYEQYF.

The chain is built from TRBV5-5 and TRBJ1-2; TRBD1 agrees at 12 bases. This CDR3 is 14 amino acids long. CDR1 and CDR2 (germline): SGHKS, YYEKEE (reference sequence). Germline trimming cut 0 bases from V and 7 bases from J; bases unmatched to any gene: 1. CDR3 bases: TGTGCCAGCAGCTTGGAGGGACAGGGGGCTGGCTACACCTTC. It translates to CASSLEGQGAGYTF. Filled out from reference TRBV5-5 and TRBJ1-2, the complete variable domain reads DAGVTQSPTHLIKTRGQQVTLRCSPISGHKSVSWYQQVLGQGPQFIFQYYEKEERGRGNFPDRFSARQFPNYSSELNVNALLLGDSALYLCASSLEGQGAGYTFGSGTRLTVV.

This clonotype was observed a handful of times. The rearrangement links TRBV4-2 to TRBJ2-3; D might be TRBD2 (5 bases). CDR3 length equals 15 residues. V was trimmed by 2 bases and J by 4 bases, leaving 13 bases between them. Germline CDR1 is LGHNA and CDR2 is YNFKEQ. The CDR3 reads CASSQSSPGSDTQYF. CDR3 sequence (DNA): TGTGCCAGCAGCCAATCCTCGCCGGGATCAGATACGCAGTATTTT.

This clonotype was seen a single time. Compared with germline, one end of the junction differs, possibly owing to a read error. The gene calls are TRBV7-2 and TRBJ2-2, with a tentative D call TRBD1 (5 bases). The CDR3 runs to 15 residues. The germline V gene encodes CDR1 SGHTA and CDR2 FQGNSA. The CDR3 is CVSSLGVANTGELFF. The CDR3, as DNA: TGTGTCAGCAGCTTAGGGGTGGCGAACACCGGGGAGCTGTTTTTT.

This sequence joins TRBV6-4 and TRBJ2-1, with D perhaps matching TRBD2 (5 bases). The germline V and J ends were trimmed by 4 bases and 9 bases, with 7 bases remaining between them. The CDR3 extends over 11 amino acids. Germline CDR1 and CDR2: MRHNA and SNTAGT. Here the CDR3 DNA reads TGTGCCAGCAGTGGAGGGTTTGAGCAGTTCTTC. This encodes CASSGGFEQFF.

Only a few counts were recorded for this clonotype. The rearrangement links TRBV4-3 to TRBJ1-6; perhaps TRBD1 as D (5 bases). Trimming pared 0 bases from V and 8 bases from J, leaving 14 bases between. CDR3 size: 16 residues. Germline values: CDR1 LGHNA, CDR2 YSLEER. The CDR3 sequence is CASSQDGAGRYSPLHF. The CDR3, as DNA: TGCGCCAGCAGCCAAGATGGGGCAGGGAGGTATTCACCCCTCCACTTT.

V and J are TRBV28 and TRBJ1-4; 12 bases agree with TRBD1. The CDR3 length is 15 residues. The V segment lost 10 bases and the J segment 0 bases; nucleotides outside the gene matches: 3. Germline V gene sequence: CDR1 MDHEN, CDR2 SYDVKM. The CDR3 is CATGTGGATNEKLFF. The CDR3 DNA reads TGTGCCACCGGGACAGGGGGCGCAACTAATGAAAAACTGTTTTTT.

The rearrangement links TRBV9 to TRBJ2-5; TRBD1 is a possible D gene (5 bases). The CDR3 has 16 amino acids. V gave up 2 bases and J gave up 0 bases, with 14 bases separating them. The germline V gene encodes CDR1 SGDLS and CDR2 YYNGEE. As DNA, the CDR3 is TGTGCCAGCAGCGTTCAAGACAGCCCGTACCAAGAGACCCAGTACTTC. This encodes CASSVQDSPYQETQYF.

This chain links TRBV27 with TRBJ2-2; D is unresolved. Germline CDR1 and CDR2: MNHEY and SMNVEV (reference sequence). The CDR3 runs to 13 residues. V lost 5 bases and J lost 3, with 7 bases in between. CDR3 residues: CASSGTYTGELFF. CDR3 nucleotide sequence: TGTGCCAGCAGTGGCACGTACACCGGGGAGCTGTTTTTT.

Points on this clonotype: Relative to the germline gene, one junction end is altered; a read error may explain this. The gene calls are TRBV5-6 and TRBJ1-1; a possible D gene is TRBD1 (6 bases). CDR3 length: 17 residues. Germline-derived CDR1 and CDR2 are SGHDT and YYEEEE. The CDR3, as DNA: TGTGCCAGCAGCTTGGTGCCAGGAGGGGGGATGAACATTGAAGCTTTCTTT. As protein: CASSLVPGGGMNIEAFF.

The V call is TRBV11-2, the J call TRBJ2-5, with D tentatively TRBD1 (5 bases). The CDR3 consists of 15 residues. V was pared by 0 bases and J by 1 base, with 9 bases between. Germline V lookup: CDR1 SGHAT, CDR2 FQNNGV. As DNA, the CDR3 is TGTGCCAGCAGCTTAGAACCGACAGCCCAAGAGACCCAGTACTTC. It yields the protein CASSLEPTAQETQYF.

This clonotype was seen once. This chain joins TRBV9 and TRBJ2-1; D unclear. CDR3 length: 14 residues. V was cut by 4 bases and J by 7 bases, with 15 bases left in between. Germline-derived CDR1 and CDR2 are SGDLS and YYNGEE. The DNA for the CDR3 is TGTGCCAGCAGCCCCTTAGACCCTTGTAATGAGCAGTTCTTC. This sequence encodes CASSPLDPCNEQFF.

This clonotype was observed a few times. The junction departs from germline at one end; a sequencing error may be responsible. The chain recombines TRBV6-1 with TRBJ2-1; 9 bases map to TRBD2. The CDR3 is 15 residues long. Germline-derived CDR1 and CDR2 are MNHNS and SASEGT. CDR3 nucleotides: TGTGCCAACAGTGAAGTGCGGGGGGGACGAAAGTGGCAGTTCTTC. As protein: CANSEVRGGRKWQFF.

A remark on this clonotype: A much larger clonotype is one base distant, so this may be a read error. This rearrangement joins TRBV7-2 to TRBJ2-5; D assignment may be TRBD1 or TRBD2 (5 bases each). The closer fit of TRBJ2-7 to the DNA end suggests the J call may be wrong. The CDR3 sequence is 14 residues long. Germline CDR1 SGHTA, CDR2 FQGNSA. The CDR3 reads CASSLGDASYEQYF. In DNA, the CDR3 is TGTGCCAGCAGCTTAGGGGACGCTTCCTACGAGCAGTACTTC.

In its sample, this clonotype was seen a few times. The chain uses TRBV5-1 and TRBJ2-4; TRBD2 matches 8 bases. Unmatched junction bases numbered 12, after V lost 5 bases and J lost 8 bases. The germline V gene has CDR1 SGHRS and CDR2 YFSETQ. The CDR3 covers 15 residues. The chain's CDR3 is CASSLQGPAGDIQYF. CDR3 bases: TGCGCCAGCAGTCTCCAGGGGCCAGCGGGAGACATTCAGTACTTC.

This clonotype was counted between two and nine times. The rearrangement joins TRBV13 to TRBJ2-1; TRBD1 agrees at 10 bases. V lost 2 bases to trimming and J lost 9 bases; unmatched junction nucleotides: 7. Germline V CDR1 and CDR2: PRHDT, FYEKMQ (reference sequence). The CDR3 runs to 15 residues. The CDR3 sequence: CASSLRGQGKGEQFF. CDR3 DNA: TGTGCCAGCAGCTTAAGGGGACAGGGGAAGGGTGAGCAGTTCTTC.

The rearrangement uses TRBV4-3 and TRBJ2-5; D might be TRBD1 (6 bases). CDR3 size: 16 residues. Germline assignment: CDR1 LGHNA and CDR2 YSLEER. Trimming removed 1 base from V and 4 bases from J, with 16 bases in between. The CDR3 loop is CASSQGQEALAETQYF. In DNA, the CDR3 is TGCGCCAGCAGCCAAGGACAGGAGGCGCTAGCAGAGACCCAGTACTTC.

The gene calls are TRBV5-1 and TRBJ1-2; D is perhaps TRBD1 (6 bases). Germline V gene lookup returns CDR1 SGHRS and CDR2 YFSETQ. Trimming stripped 0 bases from V and 7 bases from J, with 19 bases between. There are 16 residues in the CDR3. The CDR3 loop reads CASSLAPPQGLSGYTF. The CDR3 DNA reads TGCGCCAGCAGCTTGGCCCCTCCACAGGGCCTGAGTGGCTACACCTTC.